Shown below are 29 T cell receptor beta chains from a single sample sequenced in a study of T cell changes during pregnancy in multiple sclerosis. TCRdb's table, derived via immunoSEQ multiplex PCR, lists solely in-frame clones and lacks some. The sample contains some 30,000 clones, about 89% of which appear only once. This specimen consisted of CD8+ T cells from peripheral blood mononuclear cells, obtained in the second trimester of pregnancy. The receptors derive from a female donor with multiple sclerosis, enrolled in a pregnancy study.

The rearrangement links TRBV9 to TRBJ2-1; 11 bases line up with TRBD2. The V gene's germline CDR1 is SGDLS and CDR2 YYNGEE. Trimming took 4 bases from V and 5 from J; bases not matched to a gene: 5. The CDR3 is made up of 15 amino acids. This CDR3 reads CASSFSGRADNEQFF. The CDR3 nucleotides are TGTGCCAGCAGCTTTAGCGGGAGGGCCGACAATGAGCAGTTCTTC.

This clone was seen only a few times. The chain employs TRBV7-6 and TRBJ1-1; tentatively, D is TRBD1 (5 bases). With 4 bases removed from V and 4 bases from J, the gap between germline ends came to 16 bases. The germline V gene has CDR1 SGHVS and CDR2 FNYEAQ. This CDR3 is 15 amino acids long. The CDR3 protein is CASSYQSGEITEAFF. CDR3 DNA: TGTGCCAGCAGCTACCAGTCGGGGGAAATCACTGAAGCTTTCTTT.

CDR3 sequence (DNA): TGTGCCAGCGCATCCCCAGGGAAAGAAGGCTACACCTTC. The encoded protein is CASASPGKEGYTF. The gene calls are TRBV7-9 and TRBJ1-2, with a weak D call TRBD1 (5 bases). CDR1 and CDR2 from the germline V gene are SEHNR and FQNEAQ (reference sequence). V was cut by 8 bases and J by 8 bases, with 18 bases left in between. CDR3 size: 13 residues.

V is TRBV6-1 and J is TRBJ1-1, with TRBD1 as a possible D gene (5 bases). The CDR3 is 15 amino acids. The germline gives CDR1 MNHNS, CDR2 SASEGT. V lost 3 bases and J 5 bases, leaving 16 bases between the germline ends. CDR3 region: CASSELTGFSTEAFF. In DNA, the CDR3 is TGTGCCAGCAGTGAGCTTACAGGATTTAGTACTGAAGCTTTCTTT.

The genes are TRBV27 and TRBJ2-3; TRBD1 matches 9 bases. There are 14 residues in the CDR3. Germline values: CDR1 MNHEY, CDR2 SMNVEV (reference sequence). The CDR3, as DNA: TGTGCACGAGCCCGGACAGGGGTGTCAGATACGCAGTATTTT. Translation: CARARTGVSDTQYF.

The chain couples TRBV11-3 to TRBJ2-5; TRBD2 agrees at 10 bases. J gave up 3 bases and V 1 base, and 5 bases lay outside the gene matches. The CDR3 spans 16 residues. The germline V gene encodes CDR1 SGHNT and CDR2 YENEEA. The CDR3 DNA reads as TGTGCCAGCAGCTTAGCGGGAGCGGGGGGGGAAGAGACCCAGTACTTC. This codes for CASSLAGAGGEETQYF.

This clone was seen a few times. The rearrangement uses TRBV9 and TRBJ2-2, with 9 nucleotides matching TRBD1. Germline V gene sequence: CDR1 SGDLS, CDR2 YYNGEE. This CDR3 has 17 residues. With 3 bases clipped from V and 3 bases from J, the junction kept 9 bases outside the gene matches. CDR3 DNA sequence: TGTGCCAGCAGCGCATTACAGGGGGCAGCGTACACCGGGGAGCTGTTTTTT. Translation: CASSALQGAAYTGELFF.

The chain combines TRBV27 with TRBJ2-7, with D possibly TRBD1 on 5 matching bases. V shed 2 bases and J shed 9 bases, with 17 bases lying between them. Germline V lookup: CDR1 MNHEY, CDR2 SMNVEV (reference sequence). There are 14 residues in the CDR3. The CDR3 bases are TGTGCCAGCAGTTTAATGGCCGCAGTAGGGGCGCAGTACTTC. It specifies CASSLMAAVGAQYF.

This clone was picked up one time. This chain connects TRBV5-1 to TRBJ2-5; D might be TRBD2 (7 bases). V was shortened by 3 bases and J by 5 bases, with 17 bases between the two germline ends. Germline V gives CDR1 SGHRS, CDR2 YFSETQ. The CDR3 contains 15 residues. This chain's CDR3 is CASSWGGDLGETQYF. The CDR3, as DNA: TGCGCCAGCAGCTGGGGGGGCGATCTCGGGGAGACCCAGTACTTC.

This rearrangement joins TRBV7-2 to TRBJ1-4, with 10 positions matching TRBD1. Trimming cost V 5 bases and J 3 bases; bases outside gene matches: 6. CDR1 is SGHTA and CDR2 is FQGNSA in the germline V gene. The CDR3 is 16 amino acids. CDR3 in amino acids: CASSTGQGMANEKLFF. CDR3 nucleotides: TGTGCCAGCAGCACGGGACAGGGGATGGCTAATGAAAAACTGTTTTTT.

The DNA of the CDR3 is TGTGCCAGCAGGGGGCTCTACCAGCCCCAGCATTTT. It specifies CASRGLYQPQHF. V and J are TRBV28 and TRBJ1-5; tentatively, D is TRBD1 (5 bases). Germline lookup yields CDR1 MDHEN and CDR2 SYDVKM. V was cut by 6 bases and J by 7 bases, with 10 bases left in between. There are 12 residues in the CDR3.

This clone was observed a single time. V is TRBV5-4 and J is TRBJ2-3, with TRBD1 matching 7 bases. The CDR3 runs 15 residues. Looked up from germline, CDR1 is SGHNT and CDR2 is YYREEE (reference sequence). With 0 bases clipped from V and 4 bases from J, the junction kept 5 bases outside the gene matches. The CDR3 bases are TGTGCCAGCAGCTTGGTAGGGGGCTGGTCAGATACGCAGTATTTT. Protein sequence: CASSLVGGWSDTQYF.

V and J are TRBV29-1 and TRBJ2-2; no firm D call. The CDR3 is 13 residues long. The V gene lost 2 bases and the J gene lost 3 bases, with 7 bases spanning the gap. Germline V gene data show CDR1 as SQVTM and CDR2 as ANQGSEA. This chain's CDR3 is CSVEKAYTGELFF. The CDR3, as DNA: TGCAGCGTTGAAAAAGCGTACACCGGGGAGCTGTTTTTT.

V usage is TRBV16 and J usage is TRBJ2-1, with TRBD1 matching 9 bases. The junction had 2 bases not matched to a gene; V was cut back by 4 bases and J by 4 bases. The CDR3 sequence is 14 residues long. Germline lookup yields CDR1 KGHSY and CDR2 FQNENV. The chain's CDR3 is CASSRDRVYNEQFF. The DNA for the CDR3 is TGTGCCAGCAGCCGGGACAGGGTGTACAATGAGCAGTTCTTC.

The chain employs TRBV4-1 and TRBJ1-1, with 7 bases aligning to TRBD1. The CDR3 runs to 13 residues. V shed 4 bases and J 6 bases; nucleotides not matched to a gene: 5. Per germline, CDR1 MGHRA and CDR2 YSYEKL. The chain's CDR3 is CASSPTGVAEAFF. CDR3 sequence (DNA): TGCGCCAGCAGCCCAACAGGGGTGGCTGAAGCTTTCTTT.

This clone is a singleton in its sample. The J gene is TRBJ2-1, the V gene TRBV5-4; 13 bases are a match to TRBD2. Germline V gene data show CDR1 as SGHNT and CDR2 as YYREEE (reference sequence). This CDR3 region has 18 residues. Trimming cost V 5 bases and J 5 bases; bases outside gene matches: 13. This CDR3 reads CASSSRLAGGRVNNEQFF. As DNA, the CDR3 is TGTGCCAGCAGTTCCCGACTAGCGGGGGGCAGAGTAAACAATGAGCAGTTCTTC.

This clone was found a few times. The V call is TRBV7-9, the J call TRBJ1-2, with TRBD1 matching over 10 bases. The CDR3 spans 16 residues. Germline-derived CDR1 and CDR2 are SEHNR and FQNEAQ (reference sequence). The ends lost 7 bases at V and 4 bases at J; junction bases unmatched: 12. CDR3: CASTIYGQGEFYGYTF. CDR3 bases: TGTGCCAGCACCATTTATGGACAGGGGGAATTCTATGGCTACACCTTC.

The DNA of the CDR3 is TGCAGCGTTGTGTCCCGGGACTCAAACCTTTACGAGCAGTACTTC. It specifies CSVVSRDSNLYEQYF. This sequence joins TRBV29-1 and TRBJ2-7, with TRBD2 as a possible D gene (6 bases). The CDR3 totals 15 residues. Germline CDR1 SQVTM, CDR2 ANQGSEA. V dropped 4 bases and J dropped 4 bases, with 20 bases sitting between them.

The genes are TRBV25-1 and TRBJ2-1; perhaps TRBD2 as D (6 bases). Trimming pared 1 base from V and 9 bases from J, leaving 13 bases between. Germline V gives CDR1 MGHDK, CDR2 SYGVNS. CDR3 size: 14 residues. CDR3 sequence reads: CASSEFGRDGEQFF. The CDR3 nucleotides are TGTGCCAGCAGTGAATTCGGGCGGGATGGTGAGCAGTTCTTC.

This chain links TRBV18 with TRBJ2-7; the D gene is possibly TRBD2 (6 bases). The germline V gene encodes CDR1 KGHSH and CDR2 LQKENI. The CDR3 runs to 15 residues. Trimming stripped 2 bases from V and 4 bases from J, with 15 bases between. CDR3 sequence (DNA): TGTGCCAGCTCACCAACACTAGCTGAAAATTACGAGCAGTACTTC. Its protein product is CASSPTLAENYEQYF.

This rearrangement joins TRBV6-6 to TRBJ2-1; perhaps TRBD1 as D (5 bases). CDR1 is MNHNY, CDR2 SVGAGI, per germline (reference sequence). The CDR3 sequence is 13 residues long. The ends were cut back, 0 bases at V and 7 bases at J, with 7 bases in the middle. As DNA, the CDR3 is TGTGCCAGCAGTTACTCGAAGGGGAATGAGCAGTTCTTC. This codes for CASSYSKGNEQFF.

The chain links TRBV15 to TRBJ2-2; tentatively, D is TRBD2 (5 bases). The CDR3 runs to 16 residues. Germline loops: CDR1 LNHNV, CDR2 YYDKDF (reference sequence). Trimming pared 0 bases from V and 6 bases from J, leaving 14 bases between. The CDR3 bases are TGTGCCACCAGCAGAGATGAGGGAGCGGCGGCCGGGGAGCTGTTTTTT. It translates to CATSRDEGAAAGELFF.

The gene calls are TRBV30 and TRBJ2-1, with D maybe TRBD2 (5 bases). The CDR3 totals 12 residues. CDR1 is GTSNPN, CDR2 SVGIG, per germline (reference sequence). V was trimmed by 2 bases and J by 6 bases, leaving 8 bases between them. The CDR3 region is CAWSYLANEQFF. The DNA of the CDR3 is TGTGCCTGGAGTTATCTAGCCAATGAGCAGTTCTTC.

This chain uses TRBV19 with TRBJ2-7, with TRBD2 matching over 8 bases. Germline V CDR1 and CDR2: LNHDA, SQIVND (reference sequence). Trimming removed 5 bases from V and 3 bases from J; junction bases left unmatched: 9. The CDR3 is 15 residues long. The CDR3, as DNA: TGTGCCAGTAGTGGGTCAAGCGGGAGAATCTACGAGCAGTACTTC. It yields the protein CASSGSSGRIYEQYF.

V usage is TRBV7-9 and J usage is TRBJ1-4; 8 bases line up with TRBD1. Germline loops: CDR1 SEHNR, CDR2 FQNEAQ (reference sequence). The trim removed 5 bases at V and 5 bases at J, leaving 4 bases unmatched. This CDR3 is built from 14 residues. CDR3 DNA sequence: TGTGCCAGCAGCCGACAGGGGACGAATGAAAAACTGTTTTTT. Translating it yields CASSRQGTNEKLFF.

In this sample, this clone turned up once. The chain links TRBV2 to TRBJ1-2; 7 bases match TRBD1. This CDR3 is 13 amino acids long. CDR1 is SNHLY and CDR2 is FYNNEI in the germline V gene. V lost 6 bases, J lost 2 bases, and 3 bases stayed unmatched. The CDR3: CASSGTENYGYTF. The CDR3 coding sequence is TGTGCCAGCAGCGGGACAGAGAACTATGGCTACACCTTC.

This chain uses TRBV7-9 with TRBJ2-1, with 11 nucleotides matching TRBD2. Germline V lookup: CDR1 SEHNR, CDR2 FQNEAQ (reference sequence). The CDR3 spans 16 residues. With 4 bases clipped from V and 5 bases from J, the junction kept 7 bases outside the gene matches. The CDR3: CASSSLAGGPNNEQFF. The CDR3 DNA reads TGTGCCAGCAGCTCCTTAGCGGGAGGGCCGAACAATGAGCAGTTCTTC. The whole variable domain, remainder taken from reference TRBV7-9 and TRBJ2-1, is DTGVSQNPRHKITKRGQNVTFRCDPISEHNRLYWYRQTLGQGPEFLTYFQNEAQLEKSRLLSDRFSAERPKGSFSTLEIQRTEQGDSAMYLCASSSLAGGPNNEQFFGPGTRLTVL.

V and J are TRBV10-3 and TRBJ2-7, with D possibly being TRBD2 (6 bases). CDR1 is ENHRY and CDR2 is SYGVKD in the germline V gene. The ends were cut back, 5 bases at V and 0 bases at J, with 11 bases in the middle. The CDR3 runs to 14 residues. CDR3 nucleotides: TGTGCCATCAGTTATCTGACTAGCTCCTACGAGCAGTACTTC. Encoded protein: CAISYLTSSYEQYF.

This chain connects TRBV6-1 to TRBJ2-7; maybe TRBD2 (6 bases). CDR1 is MNHNS and CDR2 is SASEGT in the germline V gene. V lost 4 bases, J lost 4 bases, and 26 bases lay in between. The CDR3 has 18 residues. The DNA for the CDR3 is TGTGCCAGCAGTGTCCCCATTCCACAAGCGGGCACCTTTTACGAGCAGTACTTC. Its protein is CASSVPIPQAGTFYEQYF.